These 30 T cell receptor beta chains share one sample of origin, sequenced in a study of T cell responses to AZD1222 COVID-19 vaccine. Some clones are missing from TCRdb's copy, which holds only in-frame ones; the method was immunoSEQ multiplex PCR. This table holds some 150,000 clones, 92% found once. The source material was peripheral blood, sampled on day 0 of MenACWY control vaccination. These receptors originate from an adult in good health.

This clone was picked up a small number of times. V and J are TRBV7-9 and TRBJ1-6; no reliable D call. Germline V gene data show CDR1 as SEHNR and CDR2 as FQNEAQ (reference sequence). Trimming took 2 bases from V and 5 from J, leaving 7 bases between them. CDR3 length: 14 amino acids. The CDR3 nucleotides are TGTGCCAGCAGCTTACGGGCCGATAATTCACCCCTCCACTTT. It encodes CASSLRADNSPLHF.

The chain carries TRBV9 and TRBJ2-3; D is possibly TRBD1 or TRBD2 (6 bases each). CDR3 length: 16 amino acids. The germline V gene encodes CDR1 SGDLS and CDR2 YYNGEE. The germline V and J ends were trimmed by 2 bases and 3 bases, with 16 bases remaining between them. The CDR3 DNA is TGTGCCAGCAGCGTTTCATGGGGGGCTGGAACAGATACGCAGTATTTT. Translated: CASSVSWGAGTDTQYF.

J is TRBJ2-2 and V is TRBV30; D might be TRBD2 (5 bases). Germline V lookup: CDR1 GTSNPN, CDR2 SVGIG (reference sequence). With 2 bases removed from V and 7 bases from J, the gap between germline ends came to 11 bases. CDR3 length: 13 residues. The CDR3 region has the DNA TGTGCCTGGAGTACGGTGAGGGTCGGGGAGCTGTTTTTT. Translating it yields CAWSTVRVGELFF.

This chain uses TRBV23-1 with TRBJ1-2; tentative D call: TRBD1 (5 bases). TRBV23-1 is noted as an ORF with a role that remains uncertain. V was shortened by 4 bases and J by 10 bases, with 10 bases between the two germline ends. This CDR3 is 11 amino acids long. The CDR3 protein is CASSRGSHYTF. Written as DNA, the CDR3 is TGCGCCAGCAGTCGGGGCAGTCACTACACCTTC.

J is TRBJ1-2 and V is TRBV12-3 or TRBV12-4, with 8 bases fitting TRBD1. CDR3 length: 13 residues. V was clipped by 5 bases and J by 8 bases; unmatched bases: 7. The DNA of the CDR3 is TGTGCCAGCAGTAATTCAGGGGGCTGGGGCTACACCTTC. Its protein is CASSNSGGWGYTF.

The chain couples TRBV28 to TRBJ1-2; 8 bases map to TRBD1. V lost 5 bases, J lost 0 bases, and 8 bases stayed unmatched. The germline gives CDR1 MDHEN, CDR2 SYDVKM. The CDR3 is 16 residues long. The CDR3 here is CASSRDRRIANYGYTF. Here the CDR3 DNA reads TGTGCCAGCAGTCGGGACAGGCGCATAGCTAACTATGGCTACACCTTC.

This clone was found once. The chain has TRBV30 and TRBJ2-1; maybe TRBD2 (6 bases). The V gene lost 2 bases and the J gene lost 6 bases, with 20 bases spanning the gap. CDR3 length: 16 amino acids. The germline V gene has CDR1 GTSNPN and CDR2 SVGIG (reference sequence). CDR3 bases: TGTGCCTGGAGTTGGGGGGACCGGAATTTCGCCAATGAGCAGTTCTTC. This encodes CAWSWGDRNFANEQFF.

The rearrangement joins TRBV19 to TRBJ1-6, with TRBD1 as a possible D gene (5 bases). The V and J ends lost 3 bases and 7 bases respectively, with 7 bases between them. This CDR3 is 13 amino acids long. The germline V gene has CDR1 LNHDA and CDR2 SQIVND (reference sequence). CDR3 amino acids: CASSMAGNSPLHF. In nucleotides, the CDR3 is TGTGCCAGTAGTATGGCAGGGAATTCACCCCTCCACTTT.

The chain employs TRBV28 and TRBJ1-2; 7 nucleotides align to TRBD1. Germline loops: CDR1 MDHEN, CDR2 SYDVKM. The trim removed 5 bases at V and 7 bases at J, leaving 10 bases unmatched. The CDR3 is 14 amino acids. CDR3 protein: CASSLDPTGSGYTF. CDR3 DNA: TGTGCCAGCAGTCTTGACCCGACAGGGAGTGGCTACACCTTC.

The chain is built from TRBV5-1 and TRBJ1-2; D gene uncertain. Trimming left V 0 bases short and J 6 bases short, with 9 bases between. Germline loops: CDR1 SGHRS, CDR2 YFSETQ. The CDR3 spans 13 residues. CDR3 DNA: TGCGCCAGCAGCTTGGCTGCCCTGGATGGCTACACCTTC. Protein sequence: CASSLAALDGYTF. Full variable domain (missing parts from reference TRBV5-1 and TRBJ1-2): KAGVTQTPRYLIKTRGQQVTLSCSPISGHRSVSWYQQTPGQGLQFLFEYFSETQRNKGNFPGRFSGRQFSNSRSEMNVSTLELGDSALYLCASSLAALDGYTFGSGTRLTVV.

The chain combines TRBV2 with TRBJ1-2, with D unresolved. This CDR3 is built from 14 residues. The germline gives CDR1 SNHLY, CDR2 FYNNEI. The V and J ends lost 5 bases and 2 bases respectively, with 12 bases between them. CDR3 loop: CASSPGSRNYGYTF. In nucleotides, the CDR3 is TGTGCCAGCAGTCCCGGGAGTCGGAACTATGGCTACACCTTC. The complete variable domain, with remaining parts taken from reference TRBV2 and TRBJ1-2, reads EPEVTQTPSHQVTQMGQEVILRCVPISNHLYFYWYRQILGQKVEFLVSFYNNEISEKSEIFDDQFSVERPDGSNFTLKIRSTKLEDSAMYFCASSPGSRNYGYTFGSGTRLTVV.

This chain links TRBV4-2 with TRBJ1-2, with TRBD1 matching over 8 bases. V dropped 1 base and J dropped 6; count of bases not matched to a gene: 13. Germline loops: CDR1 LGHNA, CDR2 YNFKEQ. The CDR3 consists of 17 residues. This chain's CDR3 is CASSQGFAGGEGHGYTF. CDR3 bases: TGTGCCAGCAGCCAAGGTTTTGCAGGGGGCGAGGGTCATGGCTACACCTTC.

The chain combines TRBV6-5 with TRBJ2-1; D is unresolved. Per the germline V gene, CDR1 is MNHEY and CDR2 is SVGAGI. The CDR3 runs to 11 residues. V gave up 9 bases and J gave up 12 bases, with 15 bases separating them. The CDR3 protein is CASGPRTGQFF. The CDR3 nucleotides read TGTGCCAGTGGCCCGAGGACGGGGCAGTTCTTC.

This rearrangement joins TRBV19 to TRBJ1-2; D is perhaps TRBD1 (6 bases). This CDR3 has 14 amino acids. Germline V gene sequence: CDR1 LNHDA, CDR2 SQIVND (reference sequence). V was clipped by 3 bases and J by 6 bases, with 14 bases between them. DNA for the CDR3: TGTGCCAGTAGTATCGGCAGGGGCGACCATGGCTACACCTTC. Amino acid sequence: CASSIGRGDHGYTF.

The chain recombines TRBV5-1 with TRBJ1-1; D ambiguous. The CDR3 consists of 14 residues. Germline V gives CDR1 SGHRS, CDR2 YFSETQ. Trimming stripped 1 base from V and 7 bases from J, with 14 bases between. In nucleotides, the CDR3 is TGCGCCAGCAGCTTGAGGTTCTCGAACGGTGAAGCTTTCTTT. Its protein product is CASSLRFSNGEAFF. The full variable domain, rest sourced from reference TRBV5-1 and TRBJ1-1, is KAGVTQTPRYLIKTRGQQVTLSCSPISGHRSVSWYQQTPGQGLQFLFEYFSETQRNKGNFPGRFSGRQFSNSRSEMNVSTLELGDSALYLCASSLRFSNGEAFFGQGTRLTVV.

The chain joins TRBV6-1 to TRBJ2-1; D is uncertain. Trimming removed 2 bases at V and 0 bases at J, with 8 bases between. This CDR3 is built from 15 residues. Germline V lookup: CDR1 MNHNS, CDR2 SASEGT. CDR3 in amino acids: CASSESGHSYNEQFF. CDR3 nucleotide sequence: TGTGCCAGCAGTGAATCTGGCCACTCCTACAATGAGCAGTTCTTC.

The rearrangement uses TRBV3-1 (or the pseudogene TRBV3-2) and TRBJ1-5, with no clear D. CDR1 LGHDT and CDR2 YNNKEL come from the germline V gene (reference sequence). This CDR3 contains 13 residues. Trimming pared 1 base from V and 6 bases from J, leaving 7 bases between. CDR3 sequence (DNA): TGTGCCAGCAGCCAAGCGGGATTTCAGCCCCAGCATTTT. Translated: CASSQAGFQPQHF.

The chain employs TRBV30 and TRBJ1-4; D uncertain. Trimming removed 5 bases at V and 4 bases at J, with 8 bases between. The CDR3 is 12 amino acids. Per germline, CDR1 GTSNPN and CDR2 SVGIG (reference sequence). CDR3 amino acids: CAWGGVNEKLFF. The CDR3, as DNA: TGTGCCTGGGGCGGGGTTAATGAAAAACTGTTTTTT.

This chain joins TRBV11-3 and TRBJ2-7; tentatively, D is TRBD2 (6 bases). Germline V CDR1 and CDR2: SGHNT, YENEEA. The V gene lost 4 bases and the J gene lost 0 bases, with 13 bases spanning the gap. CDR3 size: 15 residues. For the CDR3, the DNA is TGTGCCAGCAGCTGGGGGACTCTCAGCTCCTACGAGCAGTACTTC. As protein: CASSWGTLSSYEQYF.

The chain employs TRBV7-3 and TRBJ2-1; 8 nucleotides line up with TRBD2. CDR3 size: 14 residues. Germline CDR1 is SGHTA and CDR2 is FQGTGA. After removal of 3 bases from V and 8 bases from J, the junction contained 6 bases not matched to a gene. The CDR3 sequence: CASSLLSGTHEQFF. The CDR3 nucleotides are TGTGCCAGCAGCTTGCTTAGCGGGACCCATGAGCAGTTCTTC.

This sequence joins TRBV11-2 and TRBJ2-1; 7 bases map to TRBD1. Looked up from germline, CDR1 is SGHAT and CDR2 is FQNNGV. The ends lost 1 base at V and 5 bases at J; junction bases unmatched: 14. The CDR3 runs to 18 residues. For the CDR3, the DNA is TGTGCCAGCAGCTTAGGTCCCGCCCGACAGGGTTATAACAATGAGCAGTTCTTC. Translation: CASSLGPARQGYNNEQFF.

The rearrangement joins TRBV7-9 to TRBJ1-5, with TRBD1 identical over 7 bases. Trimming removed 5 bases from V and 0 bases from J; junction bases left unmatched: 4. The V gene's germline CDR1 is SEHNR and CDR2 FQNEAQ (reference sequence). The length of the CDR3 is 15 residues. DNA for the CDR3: TGTGCCAGCAGCGGAGACAGGGTTAGCAATCAGCCCCAGCATTTT. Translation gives CASSGDRVSNQPQHF. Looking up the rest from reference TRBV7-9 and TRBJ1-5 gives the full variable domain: DTGVSQNPRHKITKRGQNVTFRCDPISEHNRLYWYRQTLGQGPEFLTYFQNEAQLEKSRLLSDRFSAERPKGSFSTLEIQRTEQGDSAMYLCASSGDRVSNQPQHFGDGTRLSIL.

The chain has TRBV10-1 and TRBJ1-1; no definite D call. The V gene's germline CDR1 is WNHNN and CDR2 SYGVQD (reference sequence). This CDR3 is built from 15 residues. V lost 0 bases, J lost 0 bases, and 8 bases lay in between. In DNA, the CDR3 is TGCGCCAGCAGTGAGTCCCCGGGCCTGAACACTGAAGCTTTCTTT. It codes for CASSESPGLNTEAFF.

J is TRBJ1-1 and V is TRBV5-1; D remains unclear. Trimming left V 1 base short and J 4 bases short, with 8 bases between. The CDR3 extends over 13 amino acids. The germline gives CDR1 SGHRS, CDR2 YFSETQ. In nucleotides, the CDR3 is TGCGCCAGCAGCTTGTCGGCTGCCACTGAAGCTTTCTTT. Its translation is CASSLSAATEAFF.

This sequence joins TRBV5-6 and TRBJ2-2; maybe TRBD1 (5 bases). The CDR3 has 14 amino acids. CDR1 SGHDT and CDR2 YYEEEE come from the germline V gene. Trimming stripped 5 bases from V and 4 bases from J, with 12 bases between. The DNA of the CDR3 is TGTGCCAGCAGGGACCAGGGTACCACCGGGGAGCTGTTTTTT. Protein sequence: CASRDQGTTGELFF.

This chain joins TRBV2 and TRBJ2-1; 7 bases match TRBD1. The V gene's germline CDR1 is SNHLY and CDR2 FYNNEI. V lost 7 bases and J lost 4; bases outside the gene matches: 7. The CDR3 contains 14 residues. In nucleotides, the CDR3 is TGTGCCAGCATATCGGGACAGAATTACAATGAGCAGTTCTTC. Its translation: CASISGQNYNEQFF.

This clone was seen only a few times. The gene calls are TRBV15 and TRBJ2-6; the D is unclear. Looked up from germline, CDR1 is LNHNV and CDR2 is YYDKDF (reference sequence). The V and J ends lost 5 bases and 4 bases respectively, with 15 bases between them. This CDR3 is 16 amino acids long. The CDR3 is CATSRRRLLGANVLTF. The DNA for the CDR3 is TGTGCCACCAGCCGCCGCCGTCTACTCGGGGCCAACGTCCTGACTTTC.

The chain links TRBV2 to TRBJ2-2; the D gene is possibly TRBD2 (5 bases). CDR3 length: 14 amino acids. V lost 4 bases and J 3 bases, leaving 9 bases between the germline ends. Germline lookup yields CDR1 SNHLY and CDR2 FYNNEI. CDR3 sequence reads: CASSALRDTGELFF. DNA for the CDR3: TGTGCCAGCAGTGCCCTGCGGGACACCGGGGAGCTGTTTTTT.

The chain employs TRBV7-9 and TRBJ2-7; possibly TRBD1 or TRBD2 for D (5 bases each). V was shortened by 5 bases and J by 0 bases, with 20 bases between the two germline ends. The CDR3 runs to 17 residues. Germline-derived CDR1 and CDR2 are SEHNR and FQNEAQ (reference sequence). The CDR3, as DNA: TGTGCCAGCAGCCTCGGCGGTTATACAGGACTCTCCTACGAGCAGTACTTC. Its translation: CASSLGGYTGLSYEQYF.

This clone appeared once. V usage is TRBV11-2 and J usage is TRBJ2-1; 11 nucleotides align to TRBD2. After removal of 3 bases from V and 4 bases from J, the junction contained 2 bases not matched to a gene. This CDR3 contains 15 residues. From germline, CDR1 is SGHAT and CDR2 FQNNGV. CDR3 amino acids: CASSFGTSGYNEQFF. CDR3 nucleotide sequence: TGTGCCAGCAGCTTCGGGACTAGCGGATACAATGAGCAGTTCTTC.